This record covers a single T cell receptor beta chain. Which antigen it targets is not known. No much larger clone is present one base from it, and per-base qualities are unavailable. These data originate in a study of CD4 T cells in relation to SARS-CoV-2 and coronaviruses (dated by TCRdb to about 2021). Background for the entire study: In the ViraFEST assay, PBMCs were cultured with antigen for less than 12 days, after which TCR beta CDR3s were sequenced to identify clonal expansions specific to the antigen. Of the approximately 12 convalescent patients, 8 were male and 4 were female, and two of the subjects were Hispanic. The full convalescent cohort of 12 to 13 patients had a median age of around 38 years, ranging from about 20 to 75 years. For other donors in the study, expansion assays were sequenced with a different, Illumina-based TCR-beta assay. The Adaptive Biotechnologies TCR-sequencing kit was used to sequence samples from a few pre-COVID donors and the naive versus memory experiments, whereas other data were Illumina-based. At the level of individual TCR clonotypes, the study measured memory CD4+ T cell crossreactivity between SARS-CoV-2 spike protein and common cold coronavirus spike proteins. Patient-derived lymphoblastoid cell lines were used to map the HLA restriction of shared crossreactive spike epitopes.

The CDR3 runs 12 amino acids, cysteine and phenylalanine included. The kept DNA is CDR3 alone, 36 bases in frame from the first base. After removal of 6 bases from V and 5 bases from J, the junction retains 3 bases not matched to a gene. From the germline V gene, CDR1 is MNHEY and CDR2 is SVGAGI. Survey-level immunoSEQ TCR-beta sequencing was performed on DNA from CEF-cultured naive and memory CD4+ T cells. The study's own analysis went as follows. During preprocessing, nonproductive sequences were discarded, as were any CDR3s that did not begin with C, did not end with F or W, or were shorter than 7 amino acids. The MANAFEST web app identified antigen-specific clonotypes based on expansion compared with the reference and other culture wells. A clone counted as positive if significantly expanded in 2 of 3 replicate wells versus the reference culture at FDR below 0.05. Positive clones also required significant expansion versus all other tandem wells and an odds ratio above 5. Cultured and uncultured naive and memory CD4+ repertoires were searched for previously identified spike- and CEF-reactive CDR3s. CDR3 homology was quantified as pairwise Levenshtein distance, calculated with the stringdist R package after three terminal residues were trimmed from each end. The table was pulled from immuneACCESS by TCRdb, which kept in-frame rearrangements only. Such tables lose some clones; where checked, under half of the loss comes from unresolved V genes, and the rest has no known cause. That table furnishes V, J and clone size, whereas the DNA furnished D and trimming. A total of more than 35,000 clones appear in this sample, over 65% of them only once. The ten top clones hold about 2.5% of the sample.

Naive and memory CD4+ T cells were separated from cryopreserved PBMCs by CD4 enrichment followed by EasySep naive CD4+ T cell enrichment. Sorted naive or memory CD4+ T cells (10^5) were cultured 1:1 with T cell-depleted PBMCs and CEF peptides for over 9 days. Triplicate replicate wells were generally used for each peptide culture condition. Ficoll-Paque PLUS gradient centrifugation was used to isolate PBMCs from either whole blood or leukapheresis product. The PBMCs went either fresh into the expansion assay or into cryopreservation at -140 degrees C. The QIAamp Micro DNA Kit was used to extract genomic DNA from the CD4+ T cells. Beyond this particular receptor, the publication reports: Small numbers of patients and of tested TCRs were a limitation of the study. Around 65% of donors had memory CD4+ clonotypes that crossrecognized SARS-CoV-2 and at least one common cold coronavirus spike. Crossreactivity analysis was centred on spike protein, so crossreactivity against other viral proteins was not assessed. Compared with monoreactive clones, crossreactive clones had significantly weaker SARS-CoV-2-driven expansion, a result consistent with antigenic imprinting. No donor contributed both pre-pandemic and post-infection samples, which limited tracing the source of pre-existing responses. Sequencing naive versus memory cells indicated that the assay picks up memory recall responses, not primary responses primed during culture.

The chain was built from TRBV6-5 and TRBJ1-2, with TRBD1 matching 7 junction bases. Sample: memory CD4+ T cells from PBMCs, cultured in vitro. This specimen's cell subset or site label, interpreted: memory (non-naive) CD4+ T cells. This clonotype was sampled from an adult with COVID-19. CDR3 protein: CASSPGQYGYTF. The nucleotide sequence reads TGTGCCAGCAGCCCGGGACAGTATGGCTACACCTTC.